These 21 T cell receptor beta chains were all obtained from the same sample, sequenced in a study of shared clonotypes between healthy human individuals. CD45RO-negative, CCR7-positively selected cells formed the naive CD8 fraction, excluding terminally differentiated effector memory CD45RA+ cells. Sequencing used immunoSEQ multiplex PCR; TCRdb keeps in-frame clones, though not all of them. The table shows roughly 2 million clones, with about 94% occurring only once. What was sequenced was naive CD8+ T cells sorted from blood. The receptors were sampled from a man aged 18 to 30 in good health.

This clone appeared a single time. The V gene is TRBV30, the J gene TRBJ2-7, with TRBD2 identical over 9 bases. Germline values: CDR1 GTSNPN, CDR2 SVGIG (reference sequence). The J segment lost 2 bases and the V segment lost 2 bases, leaving 4 bases of the junction unmatched. This CDR3 is built from 14 residues. CDR3 bases: TGTGCCTGGAGTATGGGACTAGCAGCCTACGAGCAGTACTTC. This gives the protein CAWSMGLAAYEQYF.

For this clone: The junction and the germline gene differ at one end; a read error may be behind it. The V call is TRBV7-7, the J call TRBJ2-3; 10 bases align to TRBD2. The CDR3 is 16 residues long. Germline loops: CDR1 SSHAT, CDR2 FNYEAQ (reference sequence). CDR3 in DNA: TGTGCTAGCAGCCCGCTAGCGGGGGTCGCCACAGATACGCAGTATTTT. Translation gives CASSPLAGVATDTQYF. The full variable domain, rest sourced from reference TRBV7-7 and TRBJ2-3, is GAGVSQSPRYKVTKRGQDVTLRCDPISSHATLYWYQQALGQGPEFLTYFNYEAQPDKSGLPSDRFSAERPEGSISTLTIQRTEQRDSAMYRCASSPLAGVATDTQYFGPGTRLTVL.

As for this clone: Other DNA sequences in the same sample also yield this CDR3. V usage is TRBV28 and J usage is TRBJ2-2; no clear D. The V and J ends lost 8 bases and 4 bases respectively, with 8 bases between them. CDR1 is MDHEN and CDR2 is SYDVKM in the germline V gene. The CDR3 has 12 residues. CDR3 coding DNA: TGTGCCAGCTCATGGGGCACCGGGGAGCTGTTTTTT. Amino acid sequence: CASSWGTGELFF.

The chain combines TRBV4-1 with TRBJ2-7; D unresolved. The CDR3 loop spans 16 amino acids. Trimming left V 4 bases short and J 3 bases short, with 19 bases between. Per the germline V gene, CDR1 is MGHRA and CDR2 is YSYEKL. CDR3 loop: CASSPRGPEADYEQYF. The DNA for the CDR3 is TGCGCCAGCAGCCCCCGTGGGCCAGAGGCGGACTACGAGCAGTACTTC.

The chain carries TRBV5-6 and TRBJ1-2; weak D call: TRBD1 (5 bases). The CDR3 sequence is 14 residues long. Trimming stripped 4 bases from V and 8 bases from J, with 18 bases between. Germline V gene lookup returns CDR1 SGHDT and CDR2 YYEEEE. The CDR3 DNA follows: TGTGCCAGCAGCGCAGATTCGACAGTGAGCGGCTACACCTTC. Protein: CASSADSTVSGYTF.

This chain uses TRBV2 with TRBJ2-7, with TRBD1 matching 9 bases. The CDR3 consists of 17 residues. CDR1 is SNHLY, CDR2 FYNNEI, per germline. After removal of 2 bases from V and 5 bases from J, the junction contained 13 bases not matched to a gene. In DNA, the CDR3 is TGTGCCAGCAGTGAATTATGGACAGGGGATAGGGGACACGAGCAGTACTTC. Its protein is CASSELWTGDRGHEQYF.

The chain joins TRBV4-1 to TRBJ1-1, with unresolved D. Germline V gives CDR1 MGHRA, CDR2 YSYEKL. V was trimmed by 2 bases and J by 4 bases, leaving 11 bases between them. This CDR3 has 14 residues. CDR3 protein: CASSQIIGPTEAFF. The CDR3 coding sequence is TGCGCCAGCAGCCAAATTATCGGGCCCACTGAAGCTTTCTTT.

The chain uses TRBV18 and TRBJ2-7; D may be TRBD2 (5 bases). The germline V gene encodes CDR1 KGHSH and CDR2 LQKENI. CDR3 length equals 13 residues. V was cut by 2 bases and J by 6 bases, with 11 bases left in between. The CDR3 loop is CASSPGWGAEQYF. The CDR3 DNA sequence: TGTGCCAGCTCACCAGGGTGGGGAGCCGAGCAGTACTTC.

The CDR3 is CASSSAGTANSPLHF. CDR3 bases: TGTGCCAGCAGTTCTGCCGGGACTGCAAATTCACCCCTCCACTTT. The chain has TRBV6-6 and TRBJ1-6; possibly TRBD1 for D (5 bases). Germline V lookup: CDR1 MNHNY, CDR2 SVGAGI (reference sequence). CDR3 length: 15 amino acids. The V gene lost 4 bases and the J gene lost 7 bases, with 14 bases spanning the gap.

The V call is TRBV4-1, the J call TRBJ2-2; D is unresolved. Deletions cut 0 bases from V and 1 base from J, with 9 bases between. Germline lookup yields CDR1 MGHRA and CDR2 YSYEKL. There are 16 residues in the CDR3. CDR3 region: CASSQDPERNTGELFF. In nucleotides, the CDR3 is TGCGCCAGCAGCCAAGATCCGGAGCGGAACACCGGGGAGCTGTTTTTT.

This rearrangement joins TRBV7-9 to TRBJ1-1; no clear D. The CDR3 spans 16 residues. Trimming cost V 5 bases and J 4 bases, with 20 bases left between them. The germline CDR1 and CDR2 sequences are SEHNR and FQNEAQ (reference sequence). The chain's CDR3 is CASSPEDGLPGTEAFF. CDR3 coding DNA: TGTGCCAGCAGCCCCGAAGATGGACTCCCGGGCACTGAAGCTTTCTTT. Using reference TRBV7-9 and TRBJ1-1 for the parts outside the CDR3, the full variable domain is DTGVSQNPRHKITKRGQNVTFRCDPISEHNRLYWYRQTLGQGPEFLTYFQNEAQLEKSRLLSDRFSAERPKGSFSTLEIQRTEQGDSAMYLCASSPEDGLPGTEAFFGQGTRLTVV.

The chain recombines TRBV15 with TRBJ2-7; D gene ambiguous. Germline CDR1 and CDR2: LNHNV and YYDKDF (reference sequence). This CDR3 has 17 residues. The V gene lost 0 bases and the J gene lost 4 bases, with 19 bases spanning the gap. The CDR3 spells CATSRDESWDLGYEQYF. The CDR3 bases are TGTGCCACCAGCAGAGATGAGAGCTGGGATCTCGGGTACGAGCAGTACTTC.

This chain joins TRBV2 and TRBJ2-2; D is unclear. Germline values: CDR1 SNHLY, CDR2 FYNNEI. The germline V and J ends were trimmed by 7 bases and 2 bases, with 20 bases remaining between them. CDR3 size: 17 residues. DNA for the CDR3: TGTGCCAGCACAAGGGATCAGGCCCAAGTCAACACCGGGGAGCTGTTTTTT. Translation: CASTRDQAQVNTGELFF. The full variable domain, rest sourced from reference TRBV2 and TRBJ2-2, is EPEVTQTPSHQVTQMGQEVILRCVPISNHLYFYWYRQILGQKVEFLVSFYNNEISEKSEIFDDQFSVERPDGSNFTLKIRSTKLEDSAMYFCASTRDQAQVNTGELFFGEGSRLTVL.

As to this clone: The identical CDR3 is also encoded by other nucleotide sequences in the sample. The V call is TRBV27, the J call TRBJ2-1; TRBD2 matches 7 bases. The CDR3 runs 15 residues. From germline, CDR1 is MNHEY and CDR2 SMNVEV (reference sequence). V trimming: 4 bases; J trimming: 4 bases; junction bases outside the gene matches: 7. CDR3: CASSYGLAEYNEQFF. The CDR3 DNA is TGTGCCAGCAGTTACGGTCTAGCGGAATACAATGAGCAGTTCTTC.

The rearrangement joins TRBV29-1 to TRBJ2-7; TRBD1 matches at 9 bases. CDR3 length equals 14 residues. J lost 0 bases, V lost 5 bases, and 5 bases had no gene match. Germline CDR1 and CDR2: SQVTM and ANQGSEA. The CDR3 DNA reads TGCAGCGTTAAGGAACAGGGGGCCTCCTACGAGCAGTACTTC. Amino acid sequence: CSVKEQGASYEQYF.

The rearrangement joins TRBV5-6 to TRBJ1-2; D is ambiguous. The CDR3 is 14 residues long. Trimming removed 1 base from V and 2 bases from J, with 9 bases in between. The germline V gene encodes CDR1 SGHDT and CDR2 YYEEEE. CDR3 loop: CASSLSGQNYGYTF. In DNA, the CDR3 is TGTGCCAGCAGCTTGAGTGGTCAGAACTATGGCTACACCTTC.

The count of this clone is one. The genes are TRBV7-2 and TRBJ2-5; D call uncertain. Germline V gene data show CDR1 as SGHTA and CDR2 as FQGNSA. Trimming cost V 5 bases and J 2 bases, with 18 bases left between them. The CDR3 sequence is 16 residues long. Here the CDR3 DNA reads TGTGCCAGCAGCCCCCTCCGGGCAGATGCGCAAGAGACCCAGTACTTC. It is translated as CASSPLRADAQETQYF.

The chain employs TRBV27 and TRBJ2-1, with D possibly matching TRBD1 (6 bases). The CDR3 length is 12 residues. Looked up from germline, CDR1 is MNHEY and CDR2 is SMNVEV (reference sequence). V was pared by 3 bases and J by 9 bases, with 9 bases between. CDR3 in DNA: TGTGCCAGCAGTTTCAGGGGATTTGAGCAGTTCTTC. This translates into CASSFRGFEQFF.

The V call is TRBV5-4, the J call TRBJ2-2, with D possibly TRBD1 on 6 matching bases. Trimming pared 4 bases from V and 5 bases from J, leaving 15 bases between. Germline V lookup: CDR1 SGHNT, CDR2 YYREEE (reference sequence). CDR3 size: 15 residues. The chain's CDR3 is CASSRDPRGTGELFF. The CDR3 region has the DNA TGTGCCAGCAGCCGGGACCCGAGGGGGACCGGGGAGCTGTTTTTT. The whole variable domain, filled in from reference TRBV5-4 and TRBJ2-2, reads ETGVTQSPTHLIKTRGQQVTLRCSSQSGHNTVSWYQQALGQGPQFIFQYYREEENGRGNFPPRFSGLQFPNYSSELNVNALELDDSALYLCASSRDPRGTGELFFGEGSRLTVL.

The J gene is TRBJ2-1, the V gene TRBV4-1, with unresolved D. The CDR3 has 12 residues. In germline, CDR1 is MGHRA, CDR2 YSYEKL. With 4 bases removed from V and 12 bases from J, the gap between germline ends came to 13 bases. CDR3: CASSPSQGSQFF. The CDR3 DNA follows: TGCGCCAGCAGCCCCTCCCAAGGGTCGCAGTTCTTC.

Concerning this clone: The sample holds other DNA sequences that translate to the same CDR3. The chain combines TRBV4-1 with TRBJ2-1; the D is unclear. V lost 0 bases to trimming and J lost 1 base, with 7 bases between them. This CDR3 comprises 15 residues. Germline V gene lookup returns CDR1 MGHRA and CDR2 YSYEKL. The CDR3: CASSQDWLSYNEQFF. In DNA, the CDR3 is TGCGCCAGCAGCCAAGATTGGCTATCCTACAATGAGCAGTTCTTC.